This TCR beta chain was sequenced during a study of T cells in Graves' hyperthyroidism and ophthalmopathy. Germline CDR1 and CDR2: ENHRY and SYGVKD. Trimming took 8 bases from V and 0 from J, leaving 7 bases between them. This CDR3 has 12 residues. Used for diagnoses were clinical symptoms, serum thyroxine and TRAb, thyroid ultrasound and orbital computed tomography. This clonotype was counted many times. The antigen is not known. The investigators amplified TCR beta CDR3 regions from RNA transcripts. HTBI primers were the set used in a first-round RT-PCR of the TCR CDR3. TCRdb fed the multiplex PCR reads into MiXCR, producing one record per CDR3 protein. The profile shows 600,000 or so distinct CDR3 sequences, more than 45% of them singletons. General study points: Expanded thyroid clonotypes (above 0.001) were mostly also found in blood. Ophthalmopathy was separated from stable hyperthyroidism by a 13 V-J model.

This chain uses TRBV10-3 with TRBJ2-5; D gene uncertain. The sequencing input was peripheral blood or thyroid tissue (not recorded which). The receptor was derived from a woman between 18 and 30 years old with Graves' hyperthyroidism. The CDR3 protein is CAISDHQETQYF. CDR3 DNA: TGTGCCATCTCGGACCACCAAGAGACCCAGTACTTC.